This entry concerns a single TCR beta chain. What it binds is not known. Trimming shortened V by 10 bases and J by 4 bases, and 19 bases separated the two germline ends. Per germline, CDR1 SNHLY and CDR2 FYNNEI. The CDR3 has 15 residues. The sample is drawn from a study of shared clonotypes between healthy human individuals. Study results and limitations: Donors were few, which limited the genetic and exposure-history diversity represented. Sequencing depth was expected to affect clonotype sharing among donors. Only blood was sampled; tissue repertoires likely differ.

In the source study's methods: Filtering differed because ImmunoSEQ produced junction-only sequences that carried no quality scores. The data were produced by immunoSEQ multiplex PCR, yet TCRdb's version contains in-frame clones alone and is incomplete. V, J and clone size were drawn from that table, and D and trimming were deduced from the DNA. The table lists around 1.1 million clones, about 80% of them singletons. The sequence came from a man aged 18-30 years in good health. Some clones in this sample may be carry-over from other donors' samples. The rearrangement links TRBV2 to TRBJ1-4; D gene unclear. The sequenced sample was memory CD4+ T cells from PBMCs. Subset reported: CD45RA-negative fraction. CDR3 sequence: CATRRGSRNNEKLFF. CDR3 nucleotide sequence: TGTGCCACCCGACGCGGGAGTCGAAATAATGAAAAACTGTTTTTT.